This T cell receptor (beta chain) was documented in a study of T cell repertoires in cytomegalovirus infection. Looking at the study overall: Evidence of both CMV infection and a matching HLA type came from public TCR beta signatures. Study conclusions and caveats: Dominating the ex vivo response were TCR beta clonotypes that were CMV-specific and HLA-C-restricted. Using cumulative public TCR beta family frequency, the authors identified those who carried CMV together with the relevant HLA.

A remark on this clonotype: Its antigen is unknown.

TCRdb independently ran MiXCR on the reads; one entry per CDR3 protein. This sample has 900,000 to 950,000 distinct CDR3 sequences, with roughly 31% found just once. The CDR3 sequence is 15 residues long. V was shortened by 5 bases and J by 2 bases, with 15 bases between the two germline ends. The germline V gene has CDR1 SGHAT and CDR2 FQNNGV. Material: cultured CD8+ T cells from PBMCs, obtained from culture after CMV antigen stimulation. The genes are TRBV11-2 and TRBJ2-5, with no clear D. The TCR comes from a human donor in good health (CMV status not recorded). Some clones in this sample may be carry-over from other donors' samples. Written as DNA, the CDR3 is TGTGCCAGCAGCGACGAAGGGTCCCCACAAGAGACCCAGTACTTC. This codes for CASSDEGSPQETQYF.